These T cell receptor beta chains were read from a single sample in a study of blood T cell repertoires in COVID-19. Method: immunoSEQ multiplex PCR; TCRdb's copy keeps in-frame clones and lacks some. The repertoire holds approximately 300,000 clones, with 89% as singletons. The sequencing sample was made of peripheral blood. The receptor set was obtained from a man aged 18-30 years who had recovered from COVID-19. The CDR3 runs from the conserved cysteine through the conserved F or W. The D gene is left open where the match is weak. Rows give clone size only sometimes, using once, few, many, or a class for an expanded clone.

cdr3_aa: CASSLAPGLSGTEAFF
cdr3_nt: TGTGCCAGCAGCTTAGCCCCGGGACTCTCCGGGACTGAAGCTTTCTTT
v_call: TRBV7-9
clone_size: .
j_call: TRBJ1-1
d_call: .

cdr3_aa: CASSLYWTSGRNEQFF
cdr3_nt: TGTGCCAGCAGTTTATACTGGACTAGCGGTCGCAATGAGCAGTTCTTC
v_call: TRBV27
clone_size: once
j_call: TRBJ2-1
d_call: TRBD2

cdr3_aa: CASSLYSRPGGLNTEAFF
cdr3_nt: TGCGCCAGCAGCTTGTATAGCCGACCGGGGGGGTTGAACACTGAAGCTTTCTTT
v_call: TRBV5-1
clone_size: .
j_call: TRBJ1-1
d_call: .

cdr3_aa: CASSQDYISYEQYF
cdr3_nt: TGCGCCAGCAGCCAAGACTATATCTCCTACGAGCAGTACTTC
v_call: TRBV4-1
clone_size: .
j_call: TRBJ2-7
d_call: .

cdr3_aa: CSASYNSGGIYNEQFF
cdr3_nt: TGCAGTGCTAGTTACAACAGCGGGGGAATCTACAATGAGCAGTTCTTC
v_call: TRBV20-1
clone_size: .
j_call: TRBJ2-1
d_call: TRBD2

cdr3_aa: CASSRPGHSTYEQYF
cdr3_nt: TGTGCCAGCAGCCGTCCGGGACACTCTACCTACGAGCAGTACTTC
v_call: TRBV6-2/TRBV6-3
clone_size: .
j_call: TRBJ2-7
d_call: .

cdr3_aa: CSVPQGPVGRNGYTF
cdr3_nt: TGCAGCGTCCCACAGGGTCCGGTCGGTAGAAATGGCTACACCTTC
v_call: TRBV29-1
clone_size: .
j_call: TRBJ1-2
d_call: .

cdr3_aa: CASSPAKAGGSYEQYF
cdr3_nt: TGTGCCAGCAGTCCGGCTAAAGCGGGAGGGAGCTACGAGCAGTACTTC
v_call: TRBV28
clone_size: few
j_call: TRBJ2-7
d_call: TRBD2

cdr3_aa: CASSSTPNTEAFF
cdr3_nt: TGTGCCAGCAGCTCCACACCGAACACTGAAGCTTTCTTT
v_call: TRBV5-6
clone_size: .
j_call: TRBJ1-1
d_call: .

cdr3_aa: CASSRRSTNYGYTF
cdr3_nt: TGTGCCAGCAGCAGGAGGAGTACTAACTATGGCTACACCTTC
v_call: TRBV5-6
clone_size: .
j_call: TRBJ1-2
d_call: .

cdr3_aa: CASSVLAGDDDEQFF
cdr3_nt: TGTGCCAGCAGCGTACTAGCGGGGGATGATGATGAGCAGTTCTTC
v_call: TRBV7-9
clone_size: .
j_call: TRBJ2-1
d_call: TRBD2

cdr3_aa: CASSYGGGTEAFF
cdr3_nt: TGTGCCAGCAGTTACGGGGGGGGTACTGAAGCTTTCTTT
v_call: TRBV6-5
clone_size: few
j_call: TRBJ1-1
d_call: .

cdr3_aa: CASSPWTGEGGNEKLFF
cdr3_nt: TGTGCCAGCAGCCCCTGGACAGGGGAGGGGGGTAATGAAAAACTGTTTTTT
v_call: TRBV5-5
clone_size: .
j_call: TRBJ1-4
d_call: TRBD1

cdr3_aa: CASSEFGALGLNEQFF
cdr3_nt: TGCGCCAGCAGTGAGTTTGGGGCGTTAGGCCTCAATGAGCAGTTCTTC
v_call: TRBV10-1
clone_size: .
j_call: TRBJ2-1
d_call: .

cdr3_aa: CASSLSSGEQYF
cdr3_nt: TGTGCCAGCAGTTTATCGAGCGGCGAGCAGTACTTC
v_call: TRBV27
clone_size: few
j_call: TRBJ2-7
d_call: .

cdr3_aa: CASSPGQGAIKYF
cdr3_nt: TGTGCCAGCAGTCCGGGACAGGGTGCGATAAAGTACTTC
v_call: TRBV28
clone_size: .
j_call: TRBJ2-7
d_call: TRBD1

cdr3_aa: CASSLLLQGNTEAFF
cdr3_nt: TGTGCCAGCAGCTTACTATTACAGGGGAACACTGAAGCTTTCTTT
v_call: TRBV7-6
clone_size: .
j_call: TRBJ1-1
d_call: .

cdr3_aa: CASRTTLGGGLQPQHF
cdr3_nt: TGTGCCAGTAGGACCACCCTTGGAGGGGGCCTTCAGCCCCAGCATTTT
v_call: TRBV19
clone_size: .
j_call: TRBJ1-5
d_call: TRBD1

cdr3_aa: CASSPLANLAGELFF
cdr3_nt: TGTGCCAGCAGCCCACTAGCGAATCTCGCCGGGGAGCTGTTTTTT
v_call: TRBV7-9
clone_size: .
j_call: TRBJ2-2
d_call: TRBD2

cdr3_aa: CASRRDRADTGELFF
cdr3_nt: TGTGCCAGCAGACGGGACAGGGCAGACACCGGGGAGCTGTTTTTT
v_call: TRBV6-5
clone_size: .
j_call: TRBJ2-2
d_call: TRBD1

cdr3_aa: CASRWGPGYTEAFF
cdr3_nt: TGTGCCAGTAGATGGGGGCCGGGATACACTGAAGCTTTCTTT
v_call: TRBV19
clone_size: once
j_call: TRBJ1-1
d_call: .

cdr3_aa: CASRSGLAGLSTDTQYF
cdr3_nt: TGTGCCAGCAGATCGGGACTAGCGGGTCTAAGCACAGATACGCAGTATTTT
v_call: TRBV27
clone_size: .
j_call: TRBJ2-3
d_call: TRBD2

cdr3_aa: CAWSAGLNQPQHF
cdr3_nt: TGTGCCTGGAGTGCCGGGTTGAACCAGCCCCAGCATTTT
v_call: TRBV30
clone_size: .
j_call: TRBJ1-5
d_call: .

cdr3_aa: CASSVGGYEAGELFF
cdr3_nt: TGTGCCAGCAGCGTAGGTGGCTACGAGGCCGGGGAGCTGTTTTTT
v_call: TRBV9
clone_size: .
j_call: TRBJ2-2
d_call: .

cdr3_aa: CASSSQGDGYTF
cdr3_nt: TGCGCCAGCAGCTCACAGGGTGATGGCTACACCTTC
v_call: TRBV5-1
clone_size: .
j_call: TRBJ1-2
d_call: .

cdr3_aa: CASRQRTSVQETQYF
cdr3_nt: TGCGCCAGCAGACAAAGGACTAGCGTACAAGAGACCCAGTACTTC
v_call: TRBV5-1
clone_size: .
j_call: TRBJ2-5
d_call: TRBD2

cdr3_aa: CASSQVVSELFF
cdr3_nt: TGTGCCAGCAGCCAAGTCGTTTCGGAGCTGTTTTTT
v_call: TRBV3-1/TRBV3-2
clone_size: few
j_call: TRBJ2-2
d_call: .

cdr3_aa: CASSRTSGTTEALF
cdr3_nt: TGTGCCAGCAGTCGAACCTCCGGGACAACCGAAGCTCTCTTT
v_call: TRBV6-5
clone_size: .
j_call: TRBJ1-1
d_call: .

cdr3_aa: CASSLGGSIGYTF
cdr3_nt: TGTGCCAGCAGTCTGGGAGGGAGTATAGGCTACACCTTC
v_call: TRBV12-3/TRBV12-4
clone_size: .
j_call: TRBJ1-2
d_call: .

cdr3_aa: CASSLGGLGGYTF
cdr3_nt: TGTGCCAGCAGTTTAGGGGGGCTTGGCGGCTACACCTTC
v_call: TRBV12-3/TRBV12-4
clone_size: .
j_call: TRBJ1-2
d_call: .

cdr3_aa: CASSDTARQPQHF
cdr3_nt: TGTGCCAGTAGTGACACAGCTCGGCAGCCCCAGCATTTT
v_call: TRBV19
clone_size: .
j_call: TRBJ1-5
d_call: .

cdr3_aa: CASSPPRDYGYTF
cdr3_nt: TGTGCCAGCAGCCCTCCCCGTGACTATGGCTACACCTTC
v_call: TRBV5-5
clone_size: .
j_call: TRBJ1-2
d_call: .

cdr3_aa: CASRPTSDTQYF
cdr3_nt: TGTGCCAGCAGGCCTACTAGCGATACGCAGTATTTT
v_call: TRBV6-5
clone_size: .
j_call: TRBJ2-3
d_call: .

cdr3_aa: CASSLTELPSTDTQYF
cdr3_nt: TGTGCCAGCAGCCTGACAGAGTTGCCTAGCACAGATACGCAGTATTTT
v_call: TRBV28
clone_size: .
j_call: TRBJ2-3
d_call: .

cdr3_aa: CAAAGASGNTIYF
cdr3_nt: TGTGCCGCGGCGGGGGCCTCTGGAAACACCATATATTTT
v_call: TRBV5-8
clone_size: .
j_call: TRBJ1-3
d_call: .

cdr3_aa: CASSLSTSGGLETQYF
cdr3_nt: TGTGCCAGCAGCTTAAGCACTAGCGGGGGGTTGGAGACCCAGTACTTC
v_call: TRBV7-2
clone_size: .
j_call: TRBJ2-5
d_call: TRBD2

cdr3_aa: CASSEGQGVLYEQYF
cdr3_nt: TGTGCCAGCAGTGAAGGGCAGGGGGTCTTGTACGAGCAGTACTTC
v_call: TRBV2
clone_size: .
j_call: TRBJ2-7
d_call: TRBD1

cdr3_aa: CASSLLVGGQGLNEQFF
cdr3_nt: TGTGCCAGCAGTTTACTCGTCGGGGGACAGGGGTTGAATGAGCAGTTCTTC
v_call: TRBV27
clone_size: .
j_call: TRBJ2-1
d_call: TRBD1

cdr3_aa: CASSQGLVQGTTETQYF
cdr3_nt: TGCGCCAGCAGCCAAGGTTTAGTACAGGGGACAACAGAGACCCAGTACTTC
v_call: TRBV4-3
clone_size: .
j_call: TRBJ2-5
d_call: TRBD1

cdr3_aa: CASSPPGQNTQYF
cdr3_nt: TGCGCCAGCAGCCCCCCCGGACAGAACACGCAGTATTTT
v_call: TRBV4-1
clone_size: .
j_call: TRBJ2-3
d_call: .

cdr3_aa: CATSFGREGHSNQPQHF
cdr3_nt: TGTGCCACCTCTTTCGGCAGGGAGGGGCATAGCAATCAGCCCCAGCATTTT
v_call: TRBV10-3
clone_size: .
j_call: TRBJ1-5
d_call: .

cdr3_aa: CAWSVSAGNNQPQHF
cdr3_nt: TGTGCCTGGAGTGTATCGGCGGGGAACAATCAGCCCCAGCATTTT
v_call: TRBV30
clone_size: .
j_call: TRBJ1-5
d_call: .

cdr3_aa: CAWSVYVTSGGIRNIQYF
cdr3_nt: TGTGCCTGGAGTGTATACGTGACTAGCGGGGGCATTAGAAACATTCAGTACTTC
v_call: TRBV30
clone_size: .
j_call: TRBJ2-4
d_call: TRBD2

cdr3_aa: CASSSTGLGGQPQHF
cdr3_nt: TGTGCCAGCAGTTCAACAGGGTTAGGGGGTCAGCCCCAGCATTTT
v_call: TRBV5-6
clone_size: .
j_call: TRBJ1-5
d_call: .

cdr3_aa: CASSQDRGGWNPYNEQFF
cdr3_nt: TGTGCCAGCAGCCAAGATCGGGGGGGCTGGAATCCCTACAATGAGCAGTTCTTC
v_call: TRBV3-1/TRBV3-2
clone_size: .
j_call: TRBJ2-1
d_call: TRBD2

cdr3_aa: CASSIFLEYEQYF
cdr3_nt: TGTGCCAGTAGTATCTTTTTAGAATACGAGCAGTACTTC
v_call: TRBV19
clone_size: .
j_call: TRBJ2-7
d_call: .

cdr3_aa: CASSHSGTGIYEQFF
cdr3_nt: TGCGCCAGCAGCCACTCCGGGACAGGGATCTATGAGCAGTTCTTC
v_call: TRBV5-1
clone_size: .
j_call: TRBJ2-1
d_call: TRBD1

cdr3_aa: CASSYGQERGYTF
cdr3_nt: TGTGCCAGCAGTTACGGACAGGAACGGGGCTACACCTTC
v_call: TRBV6-5
clone_size: .
j_call: TRBJ1-2
d_call: TRBD1

cdr3_aa: CASSPPVLGSTDTQYF
cdr3_nt: TGCGCCAGCAGCCCTCCGGTTCTAGGCAGCACAGATACGCAGTATTTT
v_call: TRBV4-1
clone_size: .
j_call: TRBJ2-3
d_call: .

cdr3_aa: CASKERKDSYEQYF
cdr3_nt: TGTGCCAGCAAGGAAAGGAAAGACAGCTACGAGCAGTACTTC
v_call: TRBV6-5
clone_size: once
j_call: TRBJ2-7
d_call: .

cdr3_aa: CASSLPTRGEQFF
cdr3_nt: TGTGCCAGCAGCCTGCCCACTAGAGGTGAGCAGTTCTTC
v_call: TRBV7-9
clone_size: once
j_call: TRBJ2-1
d_call: .

cdr3_aa: CASSYEEELNTEAFF
cdr3_nt: TGTGCCAGCAGTTATGAGGAGGAATTGAACACTGAAGCTTTCTTT
v_call: TRBV6-2/TRBV6-3
clone_size: .
j_call: TRBJ1-1
d_call: .

cdr3_aa: CASSLGGVTNEKLFF
cdr3_nt: TGTGCCAGCAGTTTGGGGGGGGTGACTAATGAAAAACTGTTTTTT
v_call: TRBV27
clone_size: once
j_call: TRBJ1-4
d_call: .

cdr3_aa: CASSLEVAGTGELFF
cdr3_nt: TGCGCCAGCAGTTTGGAGGTCGCAGGGACCGGGGAGCTGTTTTTT
v_call: TRBV5-1
clone_size: .
j_call: TRBJ2-2
d_call: .

cdr3_aa: CASSEGGHTEAFF
cdr3_nt: TGTGCCAGCAGTGAAGGGGGCCACACTGAAGCTTTCTTT
v_call: TRBV2
clone_size: few
j_call: TRBJ1-1
d_call: .

cdr3_aa: CASSLRGNEQFF
cdr3_nt: TGTGCCAGCTCCCTCAGGGGCAATGAGCAGTTCTTC
v_call: TRBV12-3/TRBV12-4
clone_size: .
j_call: TRBJ2-1
d_call: .

cdr3_aa: CASSSAPGLAAFQETQYF
cdr3_nt: TGTGCCAGCAGCTCCGCGCCGGGACTAGCGGCATTCCAAGAGACCCAGTACTTC
v_call: TRBV11-2
clone_size: .
j_call: TRBJ2-5
d_call: TRBD2

cdr3_aa: CASSYLGGNYGYTF
cdr3_nt: TGTGCCAGCAGTTACTTGGGAGGGAACTATGGCTACACCTTC
v_call: TRBV6-5
clone_size: .
j_call: TRBJ1-2
d_call: .